The following is a T cell receptor (beta chain) sequence with its context. This clonotype was detected only a few times. Its antigen target is currently unknown. Per-nucleotide qualities are absent, and no much larger clonotype sits a single base away. Counted from cysteine to phenylalanine, this CDR3 has 13 amino acids. CDR3 DNA is the only sequence kept; it has 39 bases, read in frame from the first base. V is shortened by 8 bases, J by 0 bases, and the region joining them spans 11 bases. Looking up the germline V gene (reference sequence) yields CDR1 DFQATT and CDR2 SNEGSKA. To prepare the library, 5' RACE was applied. Sequencing relied on a NextSeq 500. In the TCR library protocol, unique molecular identifiers were attached to individual cDNA molecules to correct for PCR bias and sequencing error. Both TCR alpha and beta chains were sequenced, and tight co-correlation was observed between alpha and beta sequence abundances in each sample. As for the original processing: V gene, J gene and CDR3 annotation of TCR sequences was performed with Decombinator V4. TCRs were defined as expanded if a significant change between any two time points was detected under a Poisson model with p below 0.0001. TCR abundances were normalised to the total number of TCRs sequenced per sample and expressed as counts per million. TRAV1-2 paired with TRAJ12, TRAJ20 or TRAJ33 defined MAIT TCRs, while TRAV10 paired with TRAJ18 defined iNKT TCRs. VDJdb, accessed 1 November 2021, was searched for CMV, EBV and SARS-CoV-2 annotated TCRs, with TCRs annotated for multiple antigens excluded. TCRdb reworked the public reads: Q25 trimming with fastp, MiXCR clone assembly, productive beta chains retained. Entries that share a CDR3 protein sequence are merged under the most common genes and DNA. V and J calls and clone size were set by TCRdb, not the authors. This sample comprises roughly 28,000 distinct CDR3 sequences, roughly 4.5% of them detected only once. The leading ten clones occupy more than 9.5% of the sample.

This sample was included in a study of early T cells in non-severe SARS-CoV-2 infection (dated by TCRdb to the early 2020s). In terms of the full investigation: Bulk RNA from unsorted whole blood was used for TCR sequencing, so alpha and beta chains could not be paired.

A case-control design nested within a healthcare worker cohort in London, UK, was used, with weekly nasopharyngeal swab PCR tests and blood sampling performed. Between 23 and 31 March 2020, the week of the UK lockdown, healthcare workers were enrolled and then followed up weekly for as long as 16 weeks. The investigation overall reported the following: VDJdb matching was skewed toward anti-spike CD8 responses, so virus-specific expansions were likely underestimated and private and CD4 specificities were missed.

The TCR originated in an adult who was a healthcare worker with PCR-confirmed SARS-CoV-2 infection or an uninfected control (not recorded which). The rearrangement joined TRBV20-1 to TRBJ2-1; no confident D gene assignment can be made. Sequencing was done on a sample of whole blood. For the CDR3, the sequence is CSWKDSSYNEQFF. The bases read TGCAGTTGGAAGGATAGCTCCTACAATGAGCAGTTCTTC.